This TCR beta chain derives from a study of cytomegalovirus exposure and HLA in healthy donors. The primer mix had 60 Vbeta and 13 Jbeta primers. Measured with immunoSEQ multiplex PCR; TCRdb has only the in-frame clones, and not every one. Here the sample spans under 150,000 clones, approximately 77% being singletons. This clone was picked up a small number of times. The TCR was taken from a woman in her forties in good health and CMV-seronegative. Sequencing used PBMCs.

DNA for the CDR3: TGTGCCAGCAGCCCGGGGGGTAGCAATCAGCCCCAGCATTTT. Amino acids: CASSPGGSNQPQHF. The J gene is TRBJ1-5, the V gene TRBV9; possibly TRBD1 for D (5 bases). Per the germline V gene, CDR1 is SGDLS and CDR2 is YYNGEE. The CDR3 extends over 14 amino acids. The V and J ends lost 4 bases and 0 bases respectively, with 8 bases between them.